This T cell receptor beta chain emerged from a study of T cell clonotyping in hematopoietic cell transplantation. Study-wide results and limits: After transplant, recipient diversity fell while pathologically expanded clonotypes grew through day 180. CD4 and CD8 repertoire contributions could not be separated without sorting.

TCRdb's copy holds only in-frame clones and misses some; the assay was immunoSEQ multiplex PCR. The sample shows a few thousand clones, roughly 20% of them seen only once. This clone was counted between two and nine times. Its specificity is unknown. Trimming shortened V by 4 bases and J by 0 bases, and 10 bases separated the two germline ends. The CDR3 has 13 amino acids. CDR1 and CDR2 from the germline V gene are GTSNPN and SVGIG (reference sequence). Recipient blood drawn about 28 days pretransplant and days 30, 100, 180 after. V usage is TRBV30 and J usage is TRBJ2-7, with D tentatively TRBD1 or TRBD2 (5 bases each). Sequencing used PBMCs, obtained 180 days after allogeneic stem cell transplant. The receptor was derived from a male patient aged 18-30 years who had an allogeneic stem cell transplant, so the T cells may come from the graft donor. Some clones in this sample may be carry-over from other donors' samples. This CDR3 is CAWKGDASYEQYF. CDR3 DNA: TGTGCCTGGAAAGGGGACGCCTCCTACGAGCAGTACTTC.